This T cell receptor beta chain appears in the sequencing data of a study of PD-1 blockade in classical Hodgkin lymphoma. Libraries were prepared by immunoSEQ multiplex PCR; TCRdb keeps only in-frame clonotypes and omits some of them. The table lists nearly 60,000 clones, approximately 90% of them singletons. Exposure to brentuximab vedotin varied, and each patient had relapsed following autologous stem cell transplantation. The germline V gene has CDR1 SGDLS and CDR2 YYNGEE. The CDR3 spans 16 residues. The J segment lost 8 bases and the V segment lost 1 base, leaving 9 bases of the junction unmatched.

The sequencing used peripheral blood mononuclear cells (PBMCs), collected before the second cycle of nivolumab. The rearrangement uses TRBV9 and TRBJ2-1; 10 nucleotides match TRBD2. This receptor was taken from a human donor with classical Hodgkin lymphoma. CDR3 residues: CASSVTSGGARDEQFF. The CDR3 coding sequence is TGTGCCAGCAGCGTAACGAGCGGGGGGGCCCGCGATGAGCAGTTCTTC. The entire variable domain, with the rest obtained from reference TRBV9 and TRBJ2-1, is as follows: DSGVTQTPKHLITATGQRVTLRCSPRSGDLSVYWYQQSLDQGLQFLIQYYNGEERAKGNILERFSAQQFPDLHSELNLSSLELGDSALYFCASSVTSGGARDEQFFGPGTRLTVL.